Listed below are T cell receptor beta chains from one sample, sequenced in a study of long-term antiretroviral therapy in people with HIV. Repertoires were generated with immunoSEQ multiplex PCR, while TCRdb's copy carries only in-frame clones and drops some. The sample yields just under 35,000 clones, 70% to 90% seen once. Sample: unsorted PBMCs, taken about 2.7 years before starting antiretroviral therapy. These receptors originate from a woman aged 25-40 years with HIV. CDR3s include the opening cysteine and the closing phenylalanine or tryptophan. D genes are given only for firm matches. Clone size appears in some rows only: once, few, many, or a class for an expanded clone.

j_call: TRBJ1-2
clone_size: -
d_call: -
v_call: TRBV10-2
cdr3_aa: CASRIRNSTERFYGYTF
cdr3_nt: TGCGCCAGCAGAATTCGGAACTCGACAGAGCGCTTCTATGGCTACACCTTC

j_call: TRBJ1-1
clone_size: -
d_call: -
v_call: TRBV15
cdr3_aa: CATNEFGTEAFF
cdr3_nt: TGTGCCACCAATGAATTCGGCACTGAAGCTTTCTTT

j_call: TRBJ1-1
clone_size: -
d_call: -
v_call: TRBV19
cdr3_aa: CASSQRSREEAFF
cdr3_nt: TGTGCCAGTAGTCAGAGGAGCCGAGAGGAAGCTTTCTTT

j_call: TRBJ1-2
clone_size: -
d_call: TRBD1
v_call: TRBV15
cdr3_aa: CATSSNRGGTGYTF
cdr3_nt: TGTGCCACCAGCAGCAACAGGGGAGGAACTGGCTACACCTTC

j_call: TRBJ2-5
clone_size: -
d_call: TRBD1
v_call: TRBV18
cdr3_aa: CASSPVGQGAAEETQYF
cdr3_nt: TGTGCCAGCTCACCAGTCGGACAGGGGGCTGCGGAAGAGACCCAGTACTTC

j_call: TRBJ2-5
clone_size: -
d_call: -
v_call: TRBV18
cdr3_aa: CASSPQVQETQYF
cdr3_nt: TGTGCCAGCTCACCACAAGTGCAAGAGACCCAGTACTTC

j_call: TRBJ1-5
clone_size: few
d_call: -
v_call: TRBV6-5
cdr3_aa: CASSYDRYSNQPQHF
cdr3_nt: TGTGCCAGCAGTTATGACAGATATAGCAATCAGCCCCAGCATTTT

j_call: TRBJ2-7
clone_size: few
d_call: -
v_call: TRBV15
cdr3_aa: CATSRGGSSYEQYF
cdr3_nt: TGTGCCACCAGCAGAGGTGGCAGCTCCTACGAGCAGTACTTC

j_call: TRBJ1-2
clone_size: -
d_call: -
v_call: TRBV6-4
cdr3_aa: CASSPGVANYGYTF
cdr3_nt: TGTGCCAGCAGCCCAGGGGTAGCTAACTATGGCTACACCTTC

j_call: TRBJ2-1
clone_size: -
d_call: TRBD1
v_call: TRBV5-1
cdr3_aa: CASSLAGTGSSYNEQFF
cdr3_nt: TGCGCCAGCAGCTTGGCCGGGACAGGGAGCTCCTACAATGAGCAGTTCTTC

j_call: TRBJ1-6
clone_size: -
d_call: TRBD1
v_call: TRBV6-1
cdr3_aa: CASSEGTGVSPLHF
cdr3_nt: TGTGCCAGCAGTGAAGGGACAGGGGTCTCACCCCTCCACTTT

j_call: TRBJ2-1
clone_size: -
d_call: -
v_call: TRBV5-5
cdr3_aa: CASSLDKYNEQFF
cdr3_nt: TGTGCCAGCAGCTTGGATAAGTACAATGAGCAGTTCTTC

j_call: TRBJ1-6
clone_size: -
d_call: -
v_call: TRBV4-1
cdr3_aa: CASSQGAISRFFNSPLHF
cdr3_nt: TGCGCCAGCAGCCAAGGCGCTATCTCCAGGTTCTTTAATTCACCCCTCCACTTT

j_call: TRBJ1-2
clone_size: -
d_call: TRBD1
v_call: TRBV4-2
cdr3_aa: CASSQDLGAGGYGYTF
cdr3_nt: TGTGCCAGCAGCCAAGATCTGGGGGCAGGGGGCTATGGCTACACCTTC

j_call: TRBJ1-6
clone_size: few
d_call: -
v_call: TRBV7-2
cdr3_aa: CASSLLLVNSPLHF
cdr3_nt: TGTGCCAGCAGCTTACTCCTAGTTAATTCACCCCTCCACTTT

j_call: TRBJ1-2
clone_size: -
d_call: -
v_call: TRBV12-5
cdr3_aa: CASGRLGTPRTYGYTF
cdr3_nt: TGTGCTAGTGGTCGACTCGGGACACCTAGAACCTATGGCTACACCTTC

j_call: TRBJ2-3
clone_size: few
d_call: -
v_call: TRBV6-1
cdr3_aa: CASSEFFEGGTDTQYF
cdr3_nt: TGTGCCAGCAGTGAATTTTTCGAGGGCGGCACAGATACGCAGTATTTT

j_call: TRBJ2-5
clone_size: -
d_call: -
v_call: TRBV30
cdr3_aa: CAWRRYFSGQETQYF
cdr3_nt: TGTGCCTGGCGACGATACTTTAGCGGCCAAGAGACCCAGTACTTC

j_call: TRBJ2-7
clone_size: once
d_call: -
v_call: TRBV14
cdr3_aa: CASSPAGTFSYEQYF
cdr3_nt: TGTGCCAGCAGCCCGGCCGGGACTTTCTCCTACGAGCAGTACTTC

j_call: TRBJ1-2
clone_size: few
d_call: TRBD1
v_call: TRBV2
cdr3_aa: CASRSGTDLNGYTF
cdr3_nt: TGTGCCAGCAGATCCGGGACAGACCTTAATGGCTACACCTTC

j_call: TRBJ1-2
clone_size: -
d_call: -
v_call: TRBV7-8
cdr3_aa: CASRPFQGNNYGYTF
cdr3_nt: TGTGCCAGCAGACCATTTCAGGGCAATAACTATGGCTACACCTTC

j_call: TRBJ1-1
clone_size: once
d_call: -
v_call: TRBV5-1
cdr3_aa: CASSHGMNTEAFF
cdr3_nt: TGCGCCAGCAGCCATGGGATGAACACTGAAGCTTTCTTT

j_call: TRBJ2-3
clone_size: -
d_call: -
v_call: TRBV13
cdr3_aa: CASSLESSSTDTQYF
cdr3_nt: TGTGCCAGCAGCTTAGAGTCCTCTAGCACAGATACGCAGTATTTT

j_call: TRBJ1-1
clone_size: -
d_call: -
v_call: TRBV14
cdr3_aa: CASSFRDVAEAFF
cdr3_nt: TGTGCCAGCAGCTTTCGGGACGTGGCTGAAGCTTTCTTT

j_call: TRBJ1-6
clone_size: -
d_call: TRBD1
v_call: TRBV29-1
cdr3_aa: CSVTDRDGSPLHF
cdr3_nt: TGCAGCGTTACCGACAGGGATGGTTCACCCCTCCACTTT

j_call: TRBJ2-4
clone_size: once
d_call: -
v_call: TRBV6-6
cdr3_aa: CASSIGWDIQYF
cdr3_nt: TGTGCCAGCAGTATAGGGTGGGACATTCAGTACTTC

j_call: TRBJ1-2
clone_size: -
d_call: -
v_call: TRBV25-1
cdr3_aa: CASSEYGDYGYTF
cdr3_nt: TGTGCCAGCAGTGAATATGGGGACTATGGCTACACCTTC

j_call: TRBJ1-1
clone_size: -
d_call: -
v_call: TRBV28
cdr3_aa: CASSSRQDTEAFF
cdr3_nt: TGTGCCAGCAGTTCCCGACAGGACACTGAAGCTTTCTTT

j_call: TRBJ1-1
clone_size: once
d_call: -
v_call: TRBV5-1
cdr3_aa: CASSLTQGNTEAFF
cdr3_nt: TGCGCCAGCAGCTTGACCCAGGGGAACACTGAAGCTTTCTTT

j_call: TRBJ1-1
clone_size: -
d_call: -
v_call: TRBV11-2
cdr3_aa: CASSLEPGMNTEAFF
cdr3_nt: TGTGCCAGCAGCTTAGAGCCGGGCATGAACACTGAAGCTTTCTTT

j_call: TRBJ2-5
clone_size: -
d_call: -
v_call: TRBV10-3
cdr3_aa: CAISVADSRIQETQYF
cdr3_nt: TGTGCCATCAGTGTCGCAGACTCAAGGATTCAAGAGACCCAGTACTTC